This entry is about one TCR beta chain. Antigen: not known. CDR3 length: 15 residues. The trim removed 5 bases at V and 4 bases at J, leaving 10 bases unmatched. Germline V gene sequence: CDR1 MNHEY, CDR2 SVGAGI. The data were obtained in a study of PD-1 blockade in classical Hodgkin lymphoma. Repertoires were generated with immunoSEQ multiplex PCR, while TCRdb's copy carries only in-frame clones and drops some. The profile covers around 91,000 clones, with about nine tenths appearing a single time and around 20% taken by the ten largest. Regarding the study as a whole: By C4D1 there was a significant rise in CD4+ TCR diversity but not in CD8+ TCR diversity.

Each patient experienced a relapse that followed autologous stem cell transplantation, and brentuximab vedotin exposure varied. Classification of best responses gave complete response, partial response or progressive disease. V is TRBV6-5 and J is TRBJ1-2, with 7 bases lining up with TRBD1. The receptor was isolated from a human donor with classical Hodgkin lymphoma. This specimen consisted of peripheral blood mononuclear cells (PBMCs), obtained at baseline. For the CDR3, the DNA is TGTGCCAGCAGTAACGCCGGGACAGAGGTCTATGGCTACACCTTC. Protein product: CASSNAGTEVYGYTF.